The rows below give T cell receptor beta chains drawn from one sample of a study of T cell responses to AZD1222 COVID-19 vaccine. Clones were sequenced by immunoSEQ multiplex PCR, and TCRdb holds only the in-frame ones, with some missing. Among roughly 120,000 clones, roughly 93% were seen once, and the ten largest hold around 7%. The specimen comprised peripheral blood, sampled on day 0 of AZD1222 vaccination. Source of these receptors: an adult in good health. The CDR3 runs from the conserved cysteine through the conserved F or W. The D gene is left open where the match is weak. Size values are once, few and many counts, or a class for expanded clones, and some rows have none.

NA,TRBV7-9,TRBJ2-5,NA,CASSLLRSTETQYF,TGTGCCAGCAGCTTATTGCGGTCGACGGAGACCCAGTACTTC
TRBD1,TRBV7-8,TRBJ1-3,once,CASSIGTGGGNTIYF,TGTGCCAGCAGCATCGGGACAGGCGGTGGAAACACCATATATTTT
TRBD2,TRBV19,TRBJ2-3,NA,CASSRLASFYSSTDTQYF,TGTGCCAGTAGCCGACTAGCTTCTTTCTACTCTAGCACAGATACGCAGTATTTT
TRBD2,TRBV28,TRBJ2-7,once,CASTASGSYEQYF,TGTGCCAGCACCGCTAGCGGGAGCTACGAGCAGTACTTC
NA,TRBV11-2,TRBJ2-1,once,CASSPSWAEVYNEQFF,TGTGCCAGCAGCCCCTCGTGGGCGGAGGTCTACAATGAGCAGTTCTTC
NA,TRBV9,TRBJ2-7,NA,CASSPSTHVSYEQYF,TGTGCCAGCAGCCCCTCGACCCATGTTTCCTACGAGCAGTACTTC
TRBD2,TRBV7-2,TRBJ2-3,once,CASSSRLAGVTDTQYF,TGTGCCAGCAGCTCCCGACTAGCGGGAGTCACAGATACGCAGTATTTT
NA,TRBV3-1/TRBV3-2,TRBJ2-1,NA,CASSLHREQFF,TGTGCCAGCAGCCTTCACAGGGAGCAGTTCTTC
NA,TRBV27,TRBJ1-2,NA,CASRSTGIHGYTF,TGTGCCAGCAGGTCTACAGGGATTCATGGCTACACCTTC
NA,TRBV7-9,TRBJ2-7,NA,CASSLAGLTYEQYF,TGTGCCAGCAGCTTAGCGGGGCTCACCTACGAGCAGTACTTC
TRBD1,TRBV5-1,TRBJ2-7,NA,CASSLAGQGHYEQYF,TGCGCCAGCAGCTTGGCCGGACAGGGTCACTACGAGCAGTACTTC
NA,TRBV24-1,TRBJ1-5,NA,CATSDLNQPQHF,TGTGCCACCAGTGATTTGAACCAGCCCCAGCATTTT
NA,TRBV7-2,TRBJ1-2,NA,CASSLGPQGTRSGGYTF,TGTGCCAGCAGCTTAGGGCCCCAGGGCACCCGCTCGGGTGGCTACACCTTC
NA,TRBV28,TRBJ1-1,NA,CASSLVRGGIRSVAVPEAFF,TGTGCCAGCAGTTTGGTTCGGGGGGGTATCCGATCGGTGGCGGTCCCTGAAGCTTTCTTT
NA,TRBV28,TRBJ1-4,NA,CASSSPRGAGEEKLFF,TGTGCCAGCAGTTCCCCCCGGGGGGCGGGAGAGGAAAAACTGTTTTTT
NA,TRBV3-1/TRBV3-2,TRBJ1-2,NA,CASSQPGASYGYTF,TGTGCCAGCAGCCAACCAGGGGCTTCCTATGGCTACACCTTC
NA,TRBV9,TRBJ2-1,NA,CASSGQAGEGHNEQFF,TGTGCCAGCAGCGGACAAGCGGGCGAAGGCCACAATGAGCAGTTCTTC
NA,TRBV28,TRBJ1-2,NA,CASSTVLGGYTF,TGTGCCAGCAGTACTGTCCTTGGTGGCTACACCTTC
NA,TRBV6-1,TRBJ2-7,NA,CASSDGAGPKQYF,TGTGCCAGCAGTGACGGGGCAGGGCCTAAGCAGTACTTC
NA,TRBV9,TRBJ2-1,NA,CASSVGSLDNEQFF,TGTGCCAGCAGCGTAGGCTCACTAGACAATGAGCAGTTCTTC
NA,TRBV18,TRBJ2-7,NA,CASSRGGRGLAYEQYF,TGTGCCAGCTCCCGAGGCGGCCGTGGTCTGGCCTACGAGCAGTACTTC
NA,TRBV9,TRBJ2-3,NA,CASSIGGRGVDTQYF,TGTGCCAGCAGTATAGGGGGACGGGGGGTTGATACGCAGTATTTT
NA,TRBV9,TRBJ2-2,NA,CASSVGGANTGELFF,TGTGCCAGCAGCGTAGGCGGTGCGAACACCGGGGAGCTGTTTTTT
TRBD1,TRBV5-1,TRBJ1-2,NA,CASSPGQGANYGYTF,TGCGCCAGCAGCCCGGGACAGGGGGCGAACTATGGCTACACCTTC
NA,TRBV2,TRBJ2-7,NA,CASSEAAGIGEQYF,TGTGCCAGCAGTGAAGCCGCAGGGATAGGCGAGCAGTACTTC
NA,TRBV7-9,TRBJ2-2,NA,CASSLRLAGELFF,TGTGCCAGCAGCTTGAGGTTAGCCGGGGAGCTGTTTTTT
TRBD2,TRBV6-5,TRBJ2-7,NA,CASSYSGSGGSYEQYF,TGTGCCAGCAGTTACTCCGGTAGCGGGGGCTCCTACGAGCAGTACTTC
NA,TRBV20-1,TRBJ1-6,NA,CSARTNSPLHF,TGCAGTGCTAGGACAAATTCACCCCTCCACTTT
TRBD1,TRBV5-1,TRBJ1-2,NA,CASSPGQEWGGYTF,TGCGCCAGCAGCCCCGGACAGGAGTGGGGTGGCTACACCTTC
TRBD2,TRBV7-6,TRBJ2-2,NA,CASSLILAGDTGELFF,TGTGCCAGCAGCTTAATTCTAGCGGGAGACACCGGGGAGCTGTTTTTT
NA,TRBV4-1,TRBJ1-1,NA,CASSQGPSATANTEAFF,TGCGCCAGCAGCCAAGGTCCATCGGCGACGGCGAACACTGAAGCTTTCTTT
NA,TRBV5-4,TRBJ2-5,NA,CASSSPGASETQYF,TGTGCCAGCTCCTCCCCCGGGGCTAGCGAGACCCAGTACTTC
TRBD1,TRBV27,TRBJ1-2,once,CASRFDREGSGYTF,TGTGCCAGCAGATTTGACAGGGAAGGGAGTGGCTACACCTTC
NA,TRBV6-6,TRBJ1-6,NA,CASSPRSGQDNSPLHF,TGTGCCAGCAGCCCCAGGTCCGGGCAAGATAATTCACCCCTCCACTTT
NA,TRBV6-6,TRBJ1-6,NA,CASRPSPNSPLHF,TGTGCCAGCAGACCAAGTCCTAATTCACCCCTCCACTTT
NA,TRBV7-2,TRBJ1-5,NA,CASSLNYFSNQPQHF,TGTGCCAGCAGCTTAAATTATTTCAGCAATCAGCCCCAGCATTTT
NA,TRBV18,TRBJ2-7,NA,CASSPPTAYEQYF,TGTGCCAGCTCACCACCGACAGCCTACGAGCAGTACTTC
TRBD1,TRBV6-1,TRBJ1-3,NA,CASSEIGGPGNTIYF,TGTGCCAGCAGTGAGATAGGGGGCCCTGGAAACACCATATATTTT
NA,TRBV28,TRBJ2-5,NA,CASSLLTETQYF,TGTGCCAGCAGTTTATTGACAGAGACCCAGTACTTC
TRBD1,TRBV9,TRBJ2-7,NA,CASSPGTATSYEQYF,TGTGCCAGCAGCCCCGGGACAGCGACCTCCTACGAGCAGTACTTC
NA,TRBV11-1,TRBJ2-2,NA,CASSLFRGQFPGELFF,TGTGCCAGCAGCTTATTCCGAGGACAGTTTCCCGGGGAGCTGTTTTTT